This T cell receptor (beta chain) stems from a study of blood T cell repertoires in COVID-19. For the study at large: COVID-19 samples from acute and convalescent phases originated in the United States, Italy and Spain. PBMCs, B-cell-depleted T cells, or T cells provided the cDNA or gDNA that made up the material.

V dropped 8 bases and J dropped 8 bases, with 21 bases sitting between them. The CDR3 is 14 residues long. The germline V gene encodes CDR1 MNHEY and CDR2 SVGAGI. This clone has a handful of counts. In the source study's methods: Cell counts per sample came from amplifying reference gene primers. Measured with immunoSEQ multiplex PCR; TCRdb has only the in-frame clones, and not every one. V and J calls and clone size follow that table, whereas D and trimming were derived from the DNA. The table lists about 80,000 clones, 60% to 85% of them singletons. V and J are TRBV6-5 and TRBJ1-2, with D maybe TRBD1 (5 bases). This sequence was found in a human donor in a cohort sampled during active COVID-19. The sequenced sample was peripheral blood. CDR3: CASGLPGTVLGYTF. As DNA, the CDR3 is TGTGCCAGCGGACTACCAGGGACGGTTTTAGGCTACACCTTC.